The rows below give T cell receptor beta chains drawn from one sample of a study of patients and donors after allogeneic stem cell transplantation. TCRdb reprocessed the RT-PCR reads via MiXCR and lists one record per CDR3 protein. The profile shows about 110,000 distinct CDR3 sequences, approximately 35% of them singletons. Source material: blood, either unsorted or a sorted T cell fraction (not recorded which). These TCRs come from a human donor who was either an allogeneic HSCT recipient or a stem cell or donor lymphocyte infusion donor (not recorded which). It is not recorded whose cells these are; they may come from a transplant donor. Both conserved end residues are part of each CDR3. Fields, in order: D gene, V gene, clone size, J gene, CDR3 protein, CDR3 DNA. The D gene is left open where the match is weak. Clone sizes are given selectively: once, few, many, or a class where the clone is expanded.

-	TRBV10-3	-	TRBJ2-2	CAIASRQQGNGELFF	TGTGCCATCGCCTCCAGGCAACAGGGCAACGGGGAGCTGTTTTTT
TRBD1	TRBV20-1	-	TRBJ2-4	CSANRQGNIQYF	TGCAGTGCTAACAGACAGGGAAACATTCAGTACTTC
TRBD2	TRBV2	-	TRBJ2-7	CASSATSGEQYF	TGTGCCAGCAGTGCGACTAGCGGTGAGCAGTACTTC
TRBD1	TRBV11-1	-	TRBJ1-2	CASSGDRGNYGYTF	TGTGCCAGCAGCGGGGACAGGGGAAACTATGGCTACACCTTC
TRBD1	TRBV12-3/TRBV12-4	many	TRBJ1-5	CASSLRRGQAGGNQPQHF	TGTGCCAGCAGTTTACGCAGGGGGCAGGCGGGTGGCAATCAGCCCCAGCATTTT
-	TRBV7-2	few	TRBJ1-5	CASSLGPSVSNQPQHF	TGTGCCAGCAGCTTAGGTCCTAGCGTTAGCAATCAGCCCCAGCATTTT
-	TRBV11-2	few	TRBJ1-6	CASSSRYSSYNSPLHF	TGTGCCAGCAGCTCCCGTTACAGCTCCTATAATTCACCCCTCCACTTT
-	TRBV6-2/TRBV6-3	few	TRBJ2-6	CASNEGDFPNSGANVLTF	TGTGCCAGCAATGAAGGGGACTTTCCGAACTCTGGGGCCAACGTCCTGACTTTC
-	TRBV27	-	TRBJ2-3	CASSFDSSTDTQYF	TGTGCCAGCAGTTTTGACAGTAGCACAGATACGCAGTATTTT
TRBD2	TRBV5-1	-	TRBJ2-1	CASSFPTSGHNEQFF	TGCGCCAGCAGCTTCCCGACTAGCGGACACAATGAGCAGTTCTTC
-	TRBV7-2	-	TRBJ2-5	CASSLPSGGTQYF	TGTGCCAGCAGCTTACCCTCCGGGGGGACCCAGTACTTC
-	TRBV2	few	TRBJ2-5	CAGQGPGTQYF	TGTGCCGGTCAGGGGCCAGGGACCCAGTACTTC